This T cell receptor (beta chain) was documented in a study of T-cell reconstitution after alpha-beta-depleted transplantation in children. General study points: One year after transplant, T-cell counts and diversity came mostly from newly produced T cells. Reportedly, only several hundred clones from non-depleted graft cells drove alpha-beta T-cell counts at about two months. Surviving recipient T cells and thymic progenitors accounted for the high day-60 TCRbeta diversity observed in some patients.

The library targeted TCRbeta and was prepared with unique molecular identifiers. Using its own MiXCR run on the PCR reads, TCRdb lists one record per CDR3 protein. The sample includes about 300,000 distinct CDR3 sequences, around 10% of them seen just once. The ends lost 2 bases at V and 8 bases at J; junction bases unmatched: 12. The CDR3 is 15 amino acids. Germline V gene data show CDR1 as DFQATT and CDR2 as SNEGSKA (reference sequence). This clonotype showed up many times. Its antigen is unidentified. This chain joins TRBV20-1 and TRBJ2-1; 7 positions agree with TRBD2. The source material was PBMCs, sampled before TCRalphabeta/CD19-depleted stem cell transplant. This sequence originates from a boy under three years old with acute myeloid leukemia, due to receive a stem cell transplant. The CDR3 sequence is CSARNPGLGGHEQFF. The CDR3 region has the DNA TGCAGTGCTAGAAACCCTGGACTAGGAGGCCATGAGCAGTTCTTC.